This TCR beta chain comes out of a study of OX40 agonist ivuxolimab in advanced cancers. This table comes from immunoSEQ multiplex PCR, and its TCRdb copy is limited to in-frame clones, with some not included. This sample has tens of thousands of clones, with more than 75% found just once. This clone was observed a handful of times. This TCR derives from an adult with an advanced solid tumor such as melanoma, head and neck, liver or kidney cancer. Here the sequenced sample was CD4+ or CD8+ T cells sorted from blood, taken in a trial of the OX40 agonist ivuxolimab.

CDR3 loop: CASSYGGQPQHF. The DNA of the CDR3 is TGTGCCAGCAGTTACGGAGGGCAGCCCCAGCATTTT. The chain links TRBV6-6 to TRBJ1-5; no clear D. V was clipped by 2 bases and J by 7 bases, with 6 bases between them. Germline CDR1 is MNHNY and CDR2 is SVGAGI (reference sequence). This CDR3 has 12 amino acids.